Following are 22 T cell receptor beta chains from one sample sequenced in a study of T cell responses to AZD1222 COVID-19 vaccine. Some clones are missing from TCRdb's copy, which holds only in-frame ones; the method was immunoSEQ multiplex PCR. The profile covers approximately 200,000 clones, with around 94% appearing a single time and roughly 1.8% taken by the ten largest. The starting material was peripheral blood, obtained 28 days after the second dose of the MenACWY control vaccine. The source is an adult who received the MenACWY meningococcal vaccine as a control.

The rearrangement joins TRBV27 to TRBJ2-2, with 15 bases lining up with TRBD2. Germline assignment: CDR1 MNHEY and CDR2 SMNVEV (reference sequence). This CDR3 has 18 residues. V dropped 5 bases and J dropped 1; count of bases not matched to a gene: 5. The CDR3 here is CASSTWTSGGENTGELFF. DNA for the CDR3: TGTGCCAGCAGTACTTGGACTAGCGGGGGGGAGAACACCGGGGAGCTGTTTTTT.

The count of this clone is one. The chain joins TRBV28 to TRBJ2-6; a possible D gene is TRBD1 (5 bases). V was cut by 3 bases and J by 4 bases, with 22 bases left in between. This CDR3 is 19 amino acids long. The V gene's germline CDR1 is MDHEN and CDR2 SYDVKM. The CDR3 coding sequence is TGTGCCAGCAGTTTTTCAGGGTTAGGGCCGAAGCTCGGGGCCAACGTCCTGACTTTC. Translation gives CASSFSGLGPKLGANVLTF. The full variable domain, in which reference TRBV28 and TRBJ2-6 provide the parts outside the CDR3, is DVKVTQSSRYLVKRTGEKVFLECVQDMDHENMFWYRQDPGLGLRLIYFSYDVKMKEKGDIPEGYSVSREKKERFSLILESASTNQTSMYLCASSFSGLGPKLGANVLTFGAGSRLTVL.

This chain uses TRBV30 with TRBJ2-5, with TRBD1 identical over 8 bases. V shed 2 bases and J 4 bases; nucleotides not matched to a gene: 6. The CDR3 sequence is 14 residues long. Per the germline V gene, CDR1 is GTSNPN and CDR2 is SVGIG (reference sequence). The CDR3 loop reads CAWSHTGGRETQYF. CDR3 nucleotides: TGTGCCTGGAGTCATACAGGGGGTCGAGAGACCCAGTACTTC.

The V call is TRBV7-9, the J call TRBJ2-1; maybe TRBD1 (7 bases). Looked up from germline, CDR1 is SEHNR and CDR2 is FQNEAQ (reference sequence). The CDR3 is made up of 16 amino acids. V was cut by 6 bases and J by 4 bases, with 19 bases left in between. For the CDR3, the DNA is TGTGCCAGCAGACGGCAGGGCAGGGGGAGGTACAATGAGCAGTTCTTC. It codes for CASRRQGRGRYNEQFF.

V is TRBV28 and J is TRBJ2-7, with a possible D match to TRBD1 (6 bases). The CDR3 contains 16 residues. Germline V gene data show CDR1 as MDHEN and CDR2 as SYDVKM. Trimming removed 3 bases from V and 3 bases from J, with 18 bases in between. The CDR3 sequence is CASSFFPSQGSYEQYF. The CDR3 coding sequence is TGTGCCAGCAGTTTTTTCCCCTCACAGGGTAGCTACGAGCAGTACTTC.

In DNA form, the CDR3 reads TGTGCCAGCAGCGCTCTACAGGGGGTGAACACTGAAGCTTTCTTT. This gives the protein CASSALQGVNTEAFF. The chain combines TRBV9 with TRBJ1-1; 8 positions match TRBD1. The trim removed 3 bases at V and 0 bases at J, leaving 4 bases unmatched. The CDR3 spans 15 residues. Germline V gene lookup returns CDR1 SGDLS and CDR2 YYNGEE.

This sequence joins TRBV6-5 and TRBJ2-7; tentatively, D is TRBD1 (6 bases). The CDR3 runs to 15 residues. V shed 6 bases and J shed 2 bases, with 17 bases lying between them. Germline V gene lookup returns CDR1 MNHEY and CDR2 SVGAGI. CDR3: CASSRTVTSPYEQYF. As DNA, the CDR3 is TGTGCCAGCAGCAGGACAGTTACTTCACCCTACGAGCAGTACTTC.

The CDR3 DNA reads as TGTGCCAGCAGTTACGCGGGGGGCGTAAAAACTGAAGCTTTCTTT. It yields the protein CASSYAGGVKTEAFF. The chain employs TRBV6-5 and TRBJ1-1, with a weak D call TRBD1 (6 bases). The V and J ends lost 2 bases and 5 bases respectively, with 15 bases between them. Germline CDR1 and CDR2: MNHEY and SVGAGI. The CDR3 is 15 amino acids.

This chain links TRBV3-1 (or the pseudogene TRBV3-2) with TRBJ1-5; D is possibly TRBD1 (5 bases). V lost 3 bases and J 11 bases, leaving 11 bases between the germline ends. Germline CDR1 and CDR2: LGHDT and YNNKEL (reference sequence). The length of the CDR3 is 12 residues. The CDR3 DNA reads TGTGCCAGCAGCCACCGGGACGGTGCCCAGCATTTT. Encoded protein: CASSHRDGAQHF.

The rearrangement links TRBV29-1 to TRBJ2-5; 7 bases align to TRBD2. Germline CDR1 reads SQVTM; CDR2 reads ANQGSEA. J lost 4 bases, V lost 2 bases, and 13 bases had no gene match. The CDR3 runs to 16 residues. The CDR3 region has the DNA TGCAGCGTTGAAAGCCCCAGGAGAACTAGCGCAGAGACCCAGTACTTC. Protein product: CSVESPRRTSAETQYF.

The chain has TRBV6-5 and TRBJ2-7; weak D call: TRBD1 (6 bases). V shed 2 bases and J shed 5 bases, with 10 bases lying between them. The length of the CDR3 is 13 residues. Germline CDR1 MNHEY, CDR2 SVGAGI. CDR3 sequence reads: CASSYGDINEQYF. The DNA for the CDR3 is TGTGCCAGCAGTTACGGGGACATCAACGAGCAGTACTTC.

This sequence joins TRBV7-2 and TRBJ2-7; 9 nucleotides agree with TRBD2. The CDR3 has 15 amino acids. Germline lookup yields CDR1 SGHTA and CDR2 FQGNSA. V lost 3 bases and J lost 3; bases outside the gene matches: 6. The CDR3 is CASSFGGRASYEQYF. In DNA form, the CDR3 reads TGTGCCAGCAGCTTCGGCGGGAGGGCCAGCTACGAGCAGTACTTC. Drawing the rest from reference TRBV7-2 and TRBJ2-7, the complete variable domain is GAGVSQSPSNKVTEKGKDVELRCDPISGHTALYWYRQSLGQGLEFLIYFQGNSAPDKSGLPSDRFSAERTGGSVSTLTIQRTQQEDSAVYLCASSFGGRASYEQYFGPGTRLTVT.

V gene TRBV27 combines with J gene TRBJ1-2; D is possibly TRBD1 (6 bases). The CDR3 is 12 residues long. Germline-derived CDR1 and CDR2 are MNHEY and SMNVEV (reference sequence). Between the trimmed V and J ends, which lost 5 bases and 8 bases, there was a span of 12 bases. CDR3 sequence: CASSQTGLGYTF. Written as DNA, the CDR3 is TGTGCCAGCAGTCAAACAGGGTTAGGCTACACCTTC.

This clone was detected once. The chain carries TRBV6-5 and TRBJ2-1; TRBD2 aligns across 11 bases. The CDR3 is made up of 15 amino acids. The J segment lost 7 bases and the V segment lost 6 bases, leaving 8 bases of the junction unmatched. From germline, CDR1 is MNHEY and CDR2 SVGAGI. The CDR3 sequence: CASSLGTSGGNEQFF. The CDR3 DNA reads as TGTGCCAGCAGCCTCGGGACTAGCGGAGGGAATGAGCAGTTCTTC.

The chain is built from TRBV21-1 and TRBJ2-1; TRBD2, as called in the table, went unchecked against the DNA. TRBV21-1 is described as a pseudogene. The CDR3 totals 14 residues. The CDR3 loop is CASSASGRANEQFF. CDR3 nucleotide sequence: TGTGCCAGCAGCGCAAGTGGGAGGGCCAATGAGCAGTTCTTC.

The V gene is TRBV7-3, the J gene TRBJ1-3; D is undetermined. CDR1 and CDR2 from the germline V gene are SGHTA and FQGTGA. The CDR3 consists of 13 residues. The ends were cut back, 2 bases at V and 4 bases at J, with 6 bases in the middle. The CDR3 DNA follows: TGTGCCAGCAGCTTATCGGGGGGAAACACCATATATTTT. Protein sequence: CASSLSGGNTIYF.

The CDR3 loop is CASSLDKGGFYGYTF. The CDR3 DNA reads TGCGCCAGCAGCTTGGACAAAGGGGGTTTCTATGGCTACACCTTC. The chain combines TRBV5-1 with TRBJ1-2, with D possibly matching TRBD1 (6 bases). Germline V gene lookup returns CDR1 SGHRS and CDR2 YFSETQ. Trimming stripped 0 bases from V and 4 bases from J, with 13 bases between. The CDR3 has 15 residues.

The gene calls are TRBV18 and TRBJ2-6; D tentatively reads TRBD1 or TRBD2 (5 bases each). Trimming pared 5 bases from V and 1 base from J, leaving 15 bases between. The CDR3 is 17 residues long. The germline CDR1 and CDR2 sequences are KGHSH and LQKENI. CDR3 in amino acids: CASSEQEERSGANVLTF. CDR3 nucleotide sequence: TGTGCCAGCTCAGAACAGGAGGAGCGGTCTGGGGCCAACGTCCTGACTTTC.

J is TRBJ2-2 and V is TRBV9; D could derive from TRBD1 or TRBD2 (7 bases each). CDR1 is SGDLS and CDR2 is YYNGEE in the germline V gene. The CDR3 spans 16 residues. V was pared by 1 base and J by 2 bases, with 12 bases between. The CDR3 loop is CASSVSGTVNTGELFF. As DNA, the CDR3 is TGTGCCAGCAGCGTAAGCGGGACAGTCAACACCGGGGAGCTGTTTTTT.

The rearrangement uses TRBV29-1 and TRBJ2-7; possible D gene TRBD2, 5 bases. Germline values: CDR1 SQVTM, CDR2 ANQGSEA. V was trimmed by 1 base and J by 1 base, leaving 8 bases between them. The CDR3 runs to 13 residues. CDR3 loop: CSVEGLASYEQYF. Here the CDR3 DNA reads TGCAGCGTTGAAGGGTTAGCGTCCTACGAGCAGTACTTC.

The chain joins TRBV30 to TRBJ1-2, with D unclear. CDR1 GTSNPN and CDR2 SVGIG come from the germline V gene (reference sequence). The length of the CDR3 is 13 residues. Trimming removed 1 base at V and 1 base at J, with 7 bases between. The CDR3 DNA follows: TGTGCCTGGAGTGGAGGCTTTAACTATGGCTACACCTTC. It codes for CAWSGGFNYGYTF.

The rearrangement links TRBV6-2 or TRBV6-3 to TRBJ2-2; TRBD1 might be the D (5 bases). Trimming removed 4 bases from V and 9 bases from J, with 6 bases in between. Germline CDR1 reads MNHEY; CDR2 reads SVGEGT. The CDR3 has 11 amino acids. The CDR3 is CASSLGRELFF. CDR3 DNA sequence: TGTGCCAGCAGTTTGGGGCGGGAGCTGTTTTTT.